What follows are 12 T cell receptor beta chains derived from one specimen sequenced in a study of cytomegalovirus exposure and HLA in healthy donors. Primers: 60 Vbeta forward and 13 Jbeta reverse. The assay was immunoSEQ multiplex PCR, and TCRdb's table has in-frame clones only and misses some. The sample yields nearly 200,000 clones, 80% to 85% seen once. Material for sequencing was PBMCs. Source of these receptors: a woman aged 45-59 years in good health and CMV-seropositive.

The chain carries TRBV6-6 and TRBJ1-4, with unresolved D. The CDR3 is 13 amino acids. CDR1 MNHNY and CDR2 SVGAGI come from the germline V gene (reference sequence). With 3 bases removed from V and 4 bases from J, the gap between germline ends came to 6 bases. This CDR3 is CASSYRVNEKLFF. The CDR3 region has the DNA TGTGCCAGCAGTTATCGGGTTAATGAAAAACTGTTTTTT.

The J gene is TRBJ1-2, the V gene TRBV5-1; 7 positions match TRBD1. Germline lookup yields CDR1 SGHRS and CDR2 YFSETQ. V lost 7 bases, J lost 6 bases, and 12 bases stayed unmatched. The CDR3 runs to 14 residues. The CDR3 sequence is CASRATQGSDGYTF. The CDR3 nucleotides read TGCGCCAGCCGAGCAACACAGGGGTCCGATGGCTACACCTTC.

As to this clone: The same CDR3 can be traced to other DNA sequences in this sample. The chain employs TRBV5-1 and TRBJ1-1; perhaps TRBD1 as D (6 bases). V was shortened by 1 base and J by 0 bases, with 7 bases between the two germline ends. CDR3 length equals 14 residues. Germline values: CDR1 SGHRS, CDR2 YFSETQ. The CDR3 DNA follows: TGCGCCAGCAGCTTGACAGGGATGAACACTGAAGCTTTCTTT. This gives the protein CASSLTGMNTEAFF.

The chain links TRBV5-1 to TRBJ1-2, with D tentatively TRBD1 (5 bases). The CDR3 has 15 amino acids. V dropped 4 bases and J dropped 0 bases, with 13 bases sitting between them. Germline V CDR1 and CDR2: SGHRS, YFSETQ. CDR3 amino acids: CASSGSGGANYGYTF. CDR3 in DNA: TGCGCCAGCAGCGGATCCGGGGGAGCTAACTATGGCTACACCTTC. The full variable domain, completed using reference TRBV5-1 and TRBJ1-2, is KAGVTQTPRYLIKTRGQQVTLSCSPISGHRSVSWYQQTPGQGLQFLFEYFSETQRNKGNFPGRFSGRQFSNSRSEMNVSTLELGDSALYLCASSGSGGANYGYTFGSGTRLTVV.

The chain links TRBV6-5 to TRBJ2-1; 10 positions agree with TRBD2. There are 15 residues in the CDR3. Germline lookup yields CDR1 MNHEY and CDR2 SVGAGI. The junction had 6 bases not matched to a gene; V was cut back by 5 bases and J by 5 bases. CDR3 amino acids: CASSRGTSENNEQFF. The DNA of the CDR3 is TGTGCCAGCAGTCGCGGGACTAGCGAAAACAATGAGCAGTTCTTC.

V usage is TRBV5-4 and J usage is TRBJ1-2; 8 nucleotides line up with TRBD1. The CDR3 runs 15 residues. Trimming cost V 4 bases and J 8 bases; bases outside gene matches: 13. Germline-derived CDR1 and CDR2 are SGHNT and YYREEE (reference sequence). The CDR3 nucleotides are TGTGCCAGCAGCCCATTGACAGGGGCGATCCAGGGCTACACCTTC. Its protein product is CASSPLTGAIQGYTF.

CDR3 nucleotide sequence: TGTGCCAGCAGTGCCCGGTCTAATGAAAAACTGTTTTTT. The encoded protein is CASSARSNEKLFF. This chain joins TRBV2 and TRBJ1-4; D gene unclear. Germline V gene data show CDR1 as SNHLY and CDR2 as FYNNEI. The V gene lost 4 bases and the J gene lost 3 bases, with 6 bases spanning the gap. The CDR3 spans 13 residues.

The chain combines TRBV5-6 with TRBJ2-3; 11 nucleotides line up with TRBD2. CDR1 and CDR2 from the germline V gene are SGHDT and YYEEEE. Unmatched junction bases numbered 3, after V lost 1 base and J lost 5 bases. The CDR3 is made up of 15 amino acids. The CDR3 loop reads CASSLTSGSEDTQYF. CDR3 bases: TGTGCCAGCAGCTTGACTAGCGGGAGTGAAGATACGCAGTATTTT.

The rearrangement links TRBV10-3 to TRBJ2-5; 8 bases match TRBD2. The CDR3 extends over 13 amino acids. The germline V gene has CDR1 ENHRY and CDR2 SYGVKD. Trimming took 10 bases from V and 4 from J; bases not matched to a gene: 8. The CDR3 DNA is TGTGCCACCTTAGCGGGAAGGGGAGAGACCCAGTACTTC. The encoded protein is CATLAGRGETQYF.

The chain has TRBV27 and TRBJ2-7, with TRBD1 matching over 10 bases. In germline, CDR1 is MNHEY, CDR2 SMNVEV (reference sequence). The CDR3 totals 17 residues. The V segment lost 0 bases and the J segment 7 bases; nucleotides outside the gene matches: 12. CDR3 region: CASSLSIGGTGAREQYF. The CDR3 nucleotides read TGTGCCAGCAGTTTATCAATTGGAGGGACAGGGGCTAGGGAGCAGTACTTC.

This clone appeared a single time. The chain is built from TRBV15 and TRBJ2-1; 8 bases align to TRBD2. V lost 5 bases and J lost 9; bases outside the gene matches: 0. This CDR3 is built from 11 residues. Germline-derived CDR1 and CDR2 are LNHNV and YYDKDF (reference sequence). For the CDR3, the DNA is TGTGCCACCAGCGCGGGGGGTGAGCAGTTCTTC. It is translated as CATSAGGEQFF. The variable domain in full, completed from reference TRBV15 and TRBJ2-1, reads DAMVIQNPRYQVTQFGKPVTLSCSQTLNHNVMYWYQQKSSQAPKLLFHYYDKDFNNEADTPDNFQSRRPNTSFCFLDIRSPGLGDTAMYLCATSAGGEQFFGPGTRLTVL.

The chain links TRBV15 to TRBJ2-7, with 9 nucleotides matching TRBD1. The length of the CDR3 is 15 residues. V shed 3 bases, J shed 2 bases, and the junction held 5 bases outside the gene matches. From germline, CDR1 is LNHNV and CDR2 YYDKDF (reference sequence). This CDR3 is CATSSLRTGAYEQYF. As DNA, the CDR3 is TGTGCCACCAGCAGTTTAAGGACAGGGGCCTACGAGCAGTACTTC.